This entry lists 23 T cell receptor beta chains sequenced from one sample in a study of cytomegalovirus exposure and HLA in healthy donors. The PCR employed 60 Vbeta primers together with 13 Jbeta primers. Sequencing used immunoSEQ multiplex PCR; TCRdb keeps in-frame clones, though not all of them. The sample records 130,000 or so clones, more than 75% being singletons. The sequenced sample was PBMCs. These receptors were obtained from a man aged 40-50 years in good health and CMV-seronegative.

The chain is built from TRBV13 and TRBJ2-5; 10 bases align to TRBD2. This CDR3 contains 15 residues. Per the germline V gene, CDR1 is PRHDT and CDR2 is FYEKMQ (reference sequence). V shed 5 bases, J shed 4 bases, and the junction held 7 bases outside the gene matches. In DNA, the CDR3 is TGTGCCAGCAGCGACCAGCTAGCGGGGGCAGAGACCCAGTACTTC. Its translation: CASSDQLAGAETQYF.

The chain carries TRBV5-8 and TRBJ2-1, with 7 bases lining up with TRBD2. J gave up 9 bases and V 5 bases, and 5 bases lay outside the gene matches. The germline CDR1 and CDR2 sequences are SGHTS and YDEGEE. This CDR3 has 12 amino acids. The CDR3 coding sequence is TGTGCCAGCAGACGATGGGGGGGTGAGCAGTTCTTC. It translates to CASRRWGGEQFF.

The CDR3 reads CASSAGTSPPYEQYF. The CDR3 DNA is TGTGCCAGCAGCGCAGGGACTAGCCCCCCCTACGAGCAGTACTTC. The chain couples TRBV7-6 to TRBJ2-7, with 9 bases lining up with TRBD2. CDR3 length: 15 residues. Germline V gene sequence: CDR1 SGHVS, CDR2 FNYEAQ. J gave up 2 bases and V 5 bases, and 7 bases lay outside the gene matches.

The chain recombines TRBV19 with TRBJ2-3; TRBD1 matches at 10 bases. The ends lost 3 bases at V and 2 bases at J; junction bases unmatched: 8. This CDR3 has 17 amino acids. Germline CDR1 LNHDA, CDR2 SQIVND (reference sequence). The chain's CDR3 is CASSILGTGVPTDTQYF. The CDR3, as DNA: TGTGCCAGTAGTATCCTTGGGACAGGGGTCCCCACAGATACGCAGTATTTT.

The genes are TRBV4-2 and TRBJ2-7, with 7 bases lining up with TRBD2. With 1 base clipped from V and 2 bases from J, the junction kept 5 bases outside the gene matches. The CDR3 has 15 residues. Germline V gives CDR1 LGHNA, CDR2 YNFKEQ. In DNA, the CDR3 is TGTGCCAGCAGCCAAGTCCTTGGGGGGGCCTACGAGCAGTACTTC. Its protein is CASSQVLGGAYEQYF.

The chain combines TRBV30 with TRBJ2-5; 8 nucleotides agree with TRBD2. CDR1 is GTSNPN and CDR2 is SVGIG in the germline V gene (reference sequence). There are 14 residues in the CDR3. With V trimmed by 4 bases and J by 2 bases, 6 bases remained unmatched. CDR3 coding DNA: TGTGCCTGGAACCGGGGACTAGAACAAGAGACCCAGTACTTC. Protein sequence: CAWNRGLEQETQYF.

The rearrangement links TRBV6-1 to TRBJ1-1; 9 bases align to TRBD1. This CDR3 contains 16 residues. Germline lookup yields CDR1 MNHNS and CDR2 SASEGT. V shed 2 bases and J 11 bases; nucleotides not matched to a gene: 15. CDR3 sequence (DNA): TGTGCCAGCAGTGAATTACCGGGACAGGGAAAGGTCGCGGCTTTCTTT. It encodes CASSELPGQGKVAAFF.

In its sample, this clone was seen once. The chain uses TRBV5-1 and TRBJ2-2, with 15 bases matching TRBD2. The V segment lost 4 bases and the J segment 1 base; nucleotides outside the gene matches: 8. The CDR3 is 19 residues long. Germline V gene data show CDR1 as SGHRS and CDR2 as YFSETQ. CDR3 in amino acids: CASSAAGTSGGKNTGELFF. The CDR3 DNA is TGCGCCAGCAGCGCCGCCGGGACTAGCGGGGGGAAGAACACCGGGGAGCTGTTTTTT. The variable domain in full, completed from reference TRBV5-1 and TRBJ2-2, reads KAGVTQTPRYLIKTRGQQVTLSCSPISGHRSVSWYQQTPGQGLQFLFEYFSETQRNKGNFPGRFSGRQFSNSRSEMNVSTLELGDSALYLCASSAAGTSGGKNTGELFFGEGSRLTVL.

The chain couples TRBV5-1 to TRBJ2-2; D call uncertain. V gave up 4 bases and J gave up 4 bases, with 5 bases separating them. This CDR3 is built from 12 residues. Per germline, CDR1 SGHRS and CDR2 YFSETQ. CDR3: CASSGSTGELFF. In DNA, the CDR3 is TGCGCCAGCAGCGGTAGCACCGGGGAGCTGTTTTTT. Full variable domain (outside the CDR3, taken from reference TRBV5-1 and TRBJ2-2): KAGVTQTPRYLIKTRGQQVTLSCSPISGHRSVSWYQQTPGQGLQFLFEYFSETQRNKGNFPGRFSGRQFSNSRSEMNVSTLELGDSALYLCASSGSTGELFFGEGSRLTVL.

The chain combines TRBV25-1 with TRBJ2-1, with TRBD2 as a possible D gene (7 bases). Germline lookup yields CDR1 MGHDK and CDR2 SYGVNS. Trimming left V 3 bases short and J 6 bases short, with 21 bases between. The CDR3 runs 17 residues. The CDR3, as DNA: TGTGCCAGCAGTGACCCCGTGAGAGGGGGGGGAGGCAATGAGCAGTTCTTC. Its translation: CASSDPVRGGGGNEQFF.

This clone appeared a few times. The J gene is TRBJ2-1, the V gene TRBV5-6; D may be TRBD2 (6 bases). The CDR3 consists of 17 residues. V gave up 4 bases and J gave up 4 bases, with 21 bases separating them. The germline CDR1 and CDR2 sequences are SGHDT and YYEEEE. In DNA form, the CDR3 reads TGTGCCAGCAGCCTGCTGGGGCGGGATAAAGTTTACAATGAGCAGTTCTTC. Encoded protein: CASSLLGRDKVYNEQFF.

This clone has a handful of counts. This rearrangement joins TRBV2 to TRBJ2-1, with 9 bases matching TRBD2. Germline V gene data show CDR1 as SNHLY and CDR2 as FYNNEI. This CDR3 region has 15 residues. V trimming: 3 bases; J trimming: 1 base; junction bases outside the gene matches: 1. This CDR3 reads CASSDSGGSYNEQFF. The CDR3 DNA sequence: TGTGCCAGCAGTGATAGCGGGGGATCCTACAATGAGCAGTTCTTC. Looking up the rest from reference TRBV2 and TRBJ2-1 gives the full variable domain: EPEVTQTPSHQVTQMGQEVILRCVPISNHLYFYWYRQILGQKVEFLVSFYNNEISEKSEIFDDQFSVERPDGSNFTLKIRSTKLEDSAMYFCASSDSGGSYNEQFFGPGTRLTVL.

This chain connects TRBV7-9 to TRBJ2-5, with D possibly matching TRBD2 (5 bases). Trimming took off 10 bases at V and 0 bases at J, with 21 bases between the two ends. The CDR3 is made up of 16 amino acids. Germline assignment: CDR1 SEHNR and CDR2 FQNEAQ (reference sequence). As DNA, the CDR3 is TGTGCCATTTCCGTCGGCGGGCTGGTGGACCAAGAGACCCAGTACTTC. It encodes CAISVGGLVDQETQYF.

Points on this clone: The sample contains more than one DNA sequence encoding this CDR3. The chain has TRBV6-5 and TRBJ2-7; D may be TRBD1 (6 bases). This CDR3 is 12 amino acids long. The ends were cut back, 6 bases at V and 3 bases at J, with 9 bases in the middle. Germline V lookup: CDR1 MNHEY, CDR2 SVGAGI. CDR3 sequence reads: CASSPQGYEQYF. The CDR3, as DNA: TGTGCCAGCAGCCCACAGGGCTACGAGCAGTACTTC.

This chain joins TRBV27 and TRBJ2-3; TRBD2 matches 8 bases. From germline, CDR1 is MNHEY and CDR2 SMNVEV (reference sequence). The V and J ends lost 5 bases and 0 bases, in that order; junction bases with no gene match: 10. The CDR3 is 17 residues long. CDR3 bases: TGTGCCAGCAGTCCGCTGCGGGCTAGCGGGAGCACAGATACGCAGTATTTT. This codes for CASSPLRASGSTDTQYF.

The CDR3 DNA reads TGTGCCAGCAGAGGGCGGGGGGTGGGAGCTAACTATGGCTACACCTTC. It is translated as CASRGRGVGANYGYTF. This chain connects TRBV27 to TRBJ1-2, with a possible D match to TRBD1 (5 bases). V was pared by 6 bases and J by 0 bases, with 17 bases between. CDR3 length equals 16 residues. The germline CDR1 and CDR2 sequences are MNHEY and SMNVEV (reference sequence).

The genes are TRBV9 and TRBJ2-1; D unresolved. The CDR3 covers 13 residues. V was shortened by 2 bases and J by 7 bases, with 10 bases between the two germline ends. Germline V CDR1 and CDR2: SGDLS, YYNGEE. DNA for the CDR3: TGTGCCAGCAGCGTCGTAGAAGCGAATGAGCAGTTCTTC. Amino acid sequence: CASSVVEANEQFF.

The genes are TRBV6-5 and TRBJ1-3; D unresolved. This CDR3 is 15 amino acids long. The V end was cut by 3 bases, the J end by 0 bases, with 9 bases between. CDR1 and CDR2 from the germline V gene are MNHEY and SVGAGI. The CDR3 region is CASSYGSNSGNTIYF. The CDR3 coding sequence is TGTGCCAGCAGTTATGGCAGTAACTCTGGAAACACCATATATTTT.

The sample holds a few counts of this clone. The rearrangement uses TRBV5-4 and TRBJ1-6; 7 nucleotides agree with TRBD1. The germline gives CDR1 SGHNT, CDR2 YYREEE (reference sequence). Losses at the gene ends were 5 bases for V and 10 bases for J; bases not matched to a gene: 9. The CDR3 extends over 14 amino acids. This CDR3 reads CASRLDRVGSPLHF. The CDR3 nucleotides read TGTGCCAGCAGATTAGACAGGGTCGGCTCACCCCTCCACTTT. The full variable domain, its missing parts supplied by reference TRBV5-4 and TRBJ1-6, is ETGVTQSPTHLIKTRGQQVTLRCSSQSGHNTVSWYQQALGQGPQFIFQYYREEENGRGNFPPRFSGLQFPNYSSELNVNALELDDSALYLCASRLDRVGSPLHFGNGTRLTVT.

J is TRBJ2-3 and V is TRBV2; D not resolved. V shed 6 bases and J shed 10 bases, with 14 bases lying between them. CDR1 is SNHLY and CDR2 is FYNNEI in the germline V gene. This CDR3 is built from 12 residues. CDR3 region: CASRAVPPPQYF. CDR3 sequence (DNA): TGTGCCAGCAGGGCGGTCCCTCCGCCGCAGTATTTT.

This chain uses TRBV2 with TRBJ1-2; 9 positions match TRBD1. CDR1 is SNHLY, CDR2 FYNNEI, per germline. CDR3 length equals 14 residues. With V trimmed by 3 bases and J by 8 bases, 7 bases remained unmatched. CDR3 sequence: CASSDEQGAGGYTF. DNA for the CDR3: TGTGCCAGCAGTGATGAACAGGGGGCCGGAGGCTACACCTTC.

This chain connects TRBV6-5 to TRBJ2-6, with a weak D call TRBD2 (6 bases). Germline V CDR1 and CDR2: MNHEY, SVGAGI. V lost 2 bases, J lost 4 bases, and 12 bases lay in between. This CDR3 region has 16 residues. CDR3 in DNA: TGTGCCAGCAGTTACGCGGGACTCTCGGGGGCCAACGTCCTGACTTTC. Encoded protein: CASSYAGLSGANVLTF.

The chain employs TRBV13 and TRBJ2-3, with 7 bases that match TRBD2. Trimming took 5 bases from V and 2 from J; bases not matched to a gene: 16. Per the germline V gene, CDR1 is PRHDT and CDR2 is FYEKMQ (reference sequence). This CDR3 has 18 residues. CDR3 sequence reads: CASSQIGTTWGITDTQYF. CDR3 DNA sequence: TGTGCCAGCAGCCAAATCGGGACTACCTGGGGGATCACAGATACGCAGTATTTT.